This T cell receptor beta chain is from a study of control samples from healthy donors and cancer patients. V was shortened by 1 base and J by 0 bases, with 12 bases between the two germline ends. Germline V gene sequence: CDR1 LGHNA, CDR2 YNFKEQ. The CDR3 covers 16 residues. Assay: immunoSEQ multiplex PCR; the TCRdb copy retains only in-frame clones and omits some. The sample lists approximately 82,000 clones, under 95% occurring once. The rearrangement links TRBV4-2 to TRBJ1-1; perhaps TRBD1 as D (5 bases). The receptor comes from a woman between 35 and 50 years old with lung cancer. The sample was PBMCs. CDR3 sequence: CASSQVLGAVNTEAFF. The CDR3 DNA reads TGTGCCAGCAGCCAAGTTCTCGGGGCAGTGAACACTGAAGCTTTCTTT.